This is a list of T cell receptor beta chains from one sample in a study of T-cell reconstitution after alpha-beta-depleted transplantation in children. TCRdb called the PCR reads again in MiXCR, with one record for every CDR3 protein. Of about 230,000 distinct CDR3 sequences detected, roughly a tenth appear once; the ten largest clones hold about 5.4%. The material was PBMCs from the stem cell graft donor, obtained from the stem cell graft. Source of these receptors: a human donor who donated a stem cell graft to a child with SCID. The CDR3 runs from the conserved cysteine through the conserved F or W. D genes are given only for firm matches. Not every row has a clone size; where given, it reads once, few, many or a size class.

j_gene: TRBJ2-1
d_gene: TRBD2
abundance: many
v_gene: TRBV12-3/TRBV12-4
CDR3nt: TGTGCCAGCAGTCCACGGGGGACTAGCGGGTCCAATGAGCAGTTCTTC
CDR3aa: CASSPRGTSGSNEQFF

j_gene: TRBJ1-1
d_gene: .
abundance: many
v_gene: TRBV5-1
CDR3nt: TGCGCCAGCAGTTCGGACCCTAACACTGAAGCTTTCTTT
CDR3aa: CASSSDPNTEAFF

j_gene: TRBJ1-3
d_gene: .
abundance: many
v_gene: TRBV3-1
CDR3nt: TGTGCCAGCAGCCCCTCGACGGCTGGAAACACCATATATTTT
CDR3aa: CASSPSTAGNTIYF

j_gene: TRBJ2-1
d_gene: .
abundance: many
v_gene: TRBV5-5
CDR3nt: TGTGCCAGCAGCTTGGGACGGAAGGATGAGCAGTTCTTC
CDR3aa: CASSLGRKDEQFF

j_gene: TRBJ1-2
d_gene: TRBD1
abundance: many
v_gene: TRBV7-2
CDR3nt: TGTGCCAGCAGCCTCGACAGGGCCCCGCATAACTATGGCTACACCTTC
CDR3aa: CASSLDRAPHNYGYTF

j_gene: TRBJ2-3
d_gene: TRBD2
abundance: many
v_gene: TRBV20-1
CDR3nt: TGCAGTGCGCCACCTGCTCGGGGGGGCTTTCGCACAGATACGCAGTATTTT
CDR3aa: CSAPPARGGFRTDTQYF

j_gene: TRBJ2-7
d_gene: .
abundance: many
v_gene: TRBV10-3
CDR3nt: TGTGCCATCAGTCCCCCGGGTCTCGGAGAGCAGTACTTC
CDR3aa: CAISPPGLGEQYF

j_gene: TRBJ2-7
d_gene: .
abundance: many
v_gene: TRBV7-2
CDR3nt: TGTGCCAGCAGCTTATCTAGGGACTCCTACGAGCAGTACTTC
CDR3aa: CASSLSRDSYEQYF

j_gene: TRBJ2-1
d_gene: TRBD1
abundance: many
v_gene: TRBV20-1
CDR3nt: TGCAGTGCTTCTGACAGGGGTCCTCGGTACAATGAGCAGTTCTTC
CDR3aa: CSASDRGPRYNEQFF

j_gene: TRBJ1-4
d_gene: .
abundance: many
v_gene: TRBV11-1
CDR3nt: TGTGCCAGCAGCTTAGCGTCGGGACCAATCATGGGGATAAATGAAAAACTGTTTTTT
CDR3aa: CASSLASGPIMGINEKLFF

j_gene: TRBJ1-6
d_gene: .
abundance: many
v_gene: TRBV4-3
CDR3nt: TGCGCCAGCAGCCAAGATCGAGTCAGATTTAATTCACCCCTCCACTTT
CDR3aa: CASSQDRVRFNSPLHF

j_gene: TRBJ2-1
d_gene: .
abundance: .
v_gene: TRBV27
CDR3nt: TGTGCCAGCAGTTTGGGAGAGGGTCGGGACAATGAGCAGTTCTTC
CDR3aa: CASSLGEGRDNEQFF

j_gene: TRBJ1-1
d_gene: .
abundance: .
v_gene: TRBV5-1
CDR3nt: TGCGCCAGCAGCTTGAAAGTTCGGGGGGCGAGGACTGAAGCTTTCTTT
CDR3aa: CASSLKVRGARTEAFF

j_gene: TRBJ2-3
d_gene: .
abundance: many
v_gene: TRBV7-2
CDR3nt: TGTGCCAGCAGCTTAGGAAACAGGTTAGGGCCGATAGATACGCAGTATTTT
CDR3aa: CASSLGNRLGPIDTQYF

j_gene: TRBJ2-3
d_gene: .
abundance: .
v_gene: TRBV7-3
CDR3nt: TGTGCCAGCAGCTGGACAGTTTCAGATACGCAGTATTTT
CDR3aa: CASSWTVSDTQYF

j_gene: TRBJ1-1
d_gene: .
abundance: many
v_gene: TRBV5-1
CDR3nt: TGCGCCAGCAGCTTGACGGCGGACAGCAGTCGCGCTGAAGCTTTCTTT
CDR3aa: CASSLTADSSRAEAFF

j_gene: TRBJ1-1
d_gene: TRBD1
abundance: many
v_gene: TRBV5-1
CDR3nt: TGCGCCAGCAGCCCCCGGACAGGGTGGGACACTGAAGCTTTCTTT
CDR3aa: CASSPRTGWDTEAFF

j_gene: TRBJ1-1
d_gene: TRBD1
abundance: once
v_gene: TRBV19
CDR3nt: TGTGCCAGTACCCAACAGGGGTACACTGAAGCTTTCTTT
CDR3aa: CASTQQGYTEAFF

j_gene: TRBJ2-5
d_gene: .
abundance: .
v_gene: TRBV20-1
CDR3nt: TGCAGTGCTAGAGAGGACACCGAACAAGAGACCCAGTACTTC
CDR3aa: CSAREDTEQETQYF

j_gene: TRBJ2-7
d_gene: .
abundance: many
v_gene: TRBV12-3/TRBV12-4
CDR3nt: TGTGCCAGCAGTTTTGGGCCTTACGAGCAGTACTTC
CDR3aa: CASSFGPYEQYF

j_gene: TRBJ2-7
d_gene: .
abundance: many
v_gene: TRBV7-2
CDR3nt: TGTGCCAGCAGCCTAGCCCAGGGTTGGGGATACGAGCAGTACTTC
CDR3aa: CASSLAQGWGYEQYF

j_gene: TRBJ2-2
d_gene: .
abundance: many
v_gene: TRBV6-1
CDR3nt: TGTGCCAGCAGTGGCAGGGAGGAAACCGGGGAGCTGTTTTTT
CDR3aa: CASSGREETGELFF

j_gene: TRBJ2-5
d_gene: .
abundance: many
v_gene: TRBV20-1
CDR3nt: TGCAGTGCTAGAGACCCGGGGGTTAGGGAGACCCAGTACTTC
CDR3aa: CSARDPGVRETQYF

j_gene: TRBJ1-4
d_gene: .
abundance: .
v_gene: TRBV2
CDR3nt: TGTGCCAGCAGTGAGGGACAAAAAGGGACTAATGAAAAACTGTTTTTT
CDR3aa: CASSEGQKGTNEKLFF

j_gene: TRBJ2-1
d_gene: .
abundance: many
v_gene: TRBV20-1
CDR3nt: TGCAGTGCTAGAGATCTTCTAACCAGCTCCTACAATGAGCAGTTCTTC
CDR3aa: CSARDLLTSSYNEQFF

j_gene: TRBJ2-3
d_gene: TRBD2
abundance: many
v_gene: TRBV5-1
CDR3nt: TGCGCCAGCAGCTTGCGGGGGGTGGCCACAGATACGCAGTATTTT
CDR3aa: CASSLRGVATDTQYF

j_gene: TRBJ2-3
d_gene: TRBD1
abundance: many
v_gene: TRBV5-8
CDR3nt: TGTGCCAGCAGCTTGGGGGACAGCCTCACAGATACGCAGTATTTT
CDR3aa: CASSLGDSLTDTQYF

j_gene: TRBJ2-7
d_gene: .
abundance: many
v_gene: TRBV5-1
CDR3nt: TGCGCCAGCAGCGGGGTAGCCTACGAGCAGTACTTC
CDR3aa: CASSGVAYEQYF

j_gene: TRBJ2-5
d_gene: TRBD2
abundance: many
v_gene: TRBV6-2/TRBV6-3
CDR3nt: TGTGCCAGCAGTTACAGCGGGGTACGAGAGACCCAGTACTTC
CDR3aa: CASSYSGVRETQYF

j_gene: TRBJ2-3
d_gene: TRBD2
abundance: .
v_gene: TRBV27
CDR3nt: TGTGCCAGCAGGTTGGCGGGGGGGTCAGATACGCAGTATTTT
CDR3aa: CASRLAGGSDTQYF

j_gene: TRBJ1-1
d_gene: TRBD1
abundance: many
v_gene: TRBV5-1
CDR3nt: TGCGCCAGCAGACGGGGGACAGGGGCGAACACTGAAGCTTTCTTT
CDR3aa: CASRRGTGANTEAFF

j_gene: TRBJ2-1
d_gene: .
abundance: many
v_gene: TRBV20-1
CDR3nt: TGCAGTGCCCGGACCGGGTTGATGGAGTTCTTC
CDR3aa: CSARTGLMEFF

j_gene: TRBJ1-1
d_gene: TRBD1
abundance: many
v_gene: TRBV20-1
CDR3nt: TGCAGTGCTAGACCACGGGACAGGGTGAGGCAAAACACTGAAGCTTTCTTT
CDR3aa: CSARPRDRVRQNTEAFF

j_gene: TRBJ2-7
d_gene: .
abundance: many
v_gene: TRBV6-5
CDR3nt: TGTGCCAGCAGTTACTCAGCAGGGCGGGCCGAGCAGTACTTC
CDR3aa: CASSYSAGRAEQYF

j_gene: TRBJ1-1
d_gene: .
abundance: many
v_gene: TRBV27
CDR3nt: TGTGCCAGCAGTGCCGGGCAGGGGATGAACACTGAAGCTTTCTTT
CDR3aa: CASSAGQGMNTEAFF

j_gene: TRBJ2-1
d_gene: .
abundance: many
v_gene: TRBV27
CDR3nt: TGTGCCAGCAGTTTATCGATGGACTTGTACAATGAGCAGTTCTTC
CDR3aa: CASSLSMDLYNEQFF

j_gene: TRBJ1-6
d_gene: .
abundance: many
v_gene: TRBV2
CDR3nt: TGTGCCAGCGACGGGGGTTCACCCCTCCACTTT
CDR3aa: CASDGGSPLHF

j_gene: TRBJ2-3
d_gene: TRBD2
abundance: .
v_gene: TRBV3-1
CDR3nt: TGTGCCAGCAGCTATGGGACTAGCGGGACGGATACGCAGTATTTT
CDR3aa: CASSYGTSGTDTQYF

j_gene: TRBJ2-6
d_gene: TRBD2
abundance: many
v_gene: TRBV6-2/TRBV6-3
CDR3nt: TGTGCCAGCAGTCGGACACGCGGACTAGTGCGAAGCTCTGGGGCCAACGTCCTGACTTTC
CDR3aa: CASSRTRGLVRSSGANVLTF

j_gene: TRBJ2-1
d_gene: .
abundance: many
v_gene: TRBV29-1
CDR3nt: TGCAGCGTTGGACTAAGATCGCGGGCTGGGAATGAGCAGTTCTTC
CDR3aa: CSVGLRSRAGNEQFF